This T cell receptor (beta chain) was found in a study of T-cell reconstitution after alpha-beta-depleted transplantation in children. Study-wide results and limits: There were reportedly several hundred expanded graft clones from which alpha-beta T cells came about two months after transplant. At day 60, the high TCRbeta diversity found in some patients originated from recipient T cells and thymic progenitors that had survived. The authors attributed T-cell counts and diversity one year after transplant mostly to newly produced T cells.

V lost 3 bases and J lost 5; bases outside the gene matches: 3. This CDR3 has 13 residues. Per the germline V gene, CDR1 is SNHLY and CDR2 is FYNNEI. Details on this clonotype: Its antigen is unidentified.

The library targeted TCRbeta and was prepared with unique molecular identifiers. TCRdb ran MiXCR on the PCR reads and lists one entry per CDR3 protein. The table includes fewer than 550,000 distinct CDR3 sequences, about an eighth detected once. The clonotype was recovered from a female patient aged 2-9 years who had a stem cell transplant for aplastic anemia, so the T cells may come from the graft donor. This specimen was PBMCs, mostly from graft donor cells, taken 180 days after TCRalphabeta/CD19-depleted stem cell transplant. The rearrangement links TRBV2 to TRBJ1-1; 7 bases are shared with TRBD1. CDR3: CASSEEQGTEAFF. Here the CDR3 DNA reads TGTGCCAGCAGTGAGGAACAGGGGACTGAAGCTTTCTTT.